What follows are 20 T cell receptor beta chains derived from one specimen sequenced in a study of T cell changes during pregnancy in multiple sclerosis. Data came from immunoSEQ multiplex PCR; TCRdb stores just in-frame clones and leaves some out. The sample records about 46,000 clones, more than 85% being singletons. The sequences come from CD8+ T cells from peripheral blood mononuclear cells, collected after pregnancy. Source of these receptors: a female donor with multiple sclerosis, enrolled in a pregnancy study.

This clone was found once. The rearrangement joins TRBV27 to TRBJ2-1; D may be TRBD1 (6 bases). Germline V gives CDR1 MNHEY, CDR2 SMNVEV (reference sequence). Trimming left V 2 bases short and J 5 bases short, with 7 bases between. CDR3 size: 13 residues. CDR3 in amino acids: CASSLRGNNEQFF. CDR3 sequence (DNA): TGTGCCAGCAGTTTAAGGGGGAACAATGAGCAGTTCTTC.

This clone was detected once. CDR3 DNA sequence: TGTGCCAGCAGCCACCGTGGACAGGGGTTCGATGAGCAGTTCTTC. Protein: CASSHRGQGFDEQFF. The V call is TRBV16, the J call TRBJ2-1; TRBD1 aligns across 9 bases. The CDR3 is 15 amino acids. Germline trimming cut 3 bases from V and 8 bases from J; bases unmatched to any gene: 8. Germline V lookup: CDR1 KGHSY, CDR2 FQNENV. The full variable domain, with the rest looked up from reference TRBV16 and TRBJ2-1, is GEEVAQTPKHLVRGEGQKAKLYCAPIKGHSYVFWYQQVLKNEFKFLISFQNENVFDETGMPKERFSAKCLPNSPCSLEIQATKLEDSAVYFCASSHRGQGFDEQFFGPGTRLTVL.

By share, this clone counts as medium-sized. V usage is TRBV21-1 and J usage is TRBJ1-4; whether TRBD1, the table's D call, matches the DNA was not checked. TRBV21-1 is tagged as a pseudogene. The CDR3 spans 13 residues. CDR3 bases: TGTGCCAGCAGCAAAGTCCCAGGTGAAAAACTGTTTTTT. The encoded protein is CASSKVPGEKLFF.

The chain carries TRBV7-2 and TRBJ2-7, with TRBD1 as a possible D gene (6 bases). Between the trimmed V and J ends, which lost 3 bases and 0 bases, there was a span of 12 bases. Germline CDR1 and CDR2: SGHTA and FQGNSA. The length of the CDR3 is 15 residues. The CDR3 DNA is TGTGCCAGCAGCTTGACAGGCTTTAGCTCCTACGAGCAGTACTTC. This sequence encodes CASSLTGFSSYEQYF.

The rearrangement links TRBV2 to TRBJ2-7; 7 positions match TRBD2. V lost 4 bases to trimming and J lost 0 bases; unmatched junction nucleotides: 9. The CDR3 sequence is 16 residues long. Germline lookup yields CDR1 SNHLY and CDR2 FYNNEI. Written as DNA, the CDR3 is TGTGCCAGCAGTGTCGCCGGCCCGGGGGGCTCCTACGAGCAGTACTTC. Residues: CASSVAGPGGSYEQYF.

J is TRBJ1-3 and V is TRBV9; 10 bases are a match to TRBD1. The CDR3 is 15 residues long. Germline assignment: CDR1 SGDLS and CDR2 YYNGEE. V shed 2 bases, J shed 8 bases, and the junction held 7 bases outside the gene matches. The DNA of the CDR3 is TGTGCCAGCAGCGTCACGGGGGACAGGGGTGACACCATATATTTT. It codes for CASSVTGDRGDTIYF.

The CDR3 DNA sequence: TGTGCCAGCAGCTTGGGACTAGCGGGAGAAGAGCAGTACTTC. Its translation: CASSLGLAGEEQYF. This chain connects TRBV7-8 to TRBJ2-7; 14 bases line up with TRBD2. V gave up 3 bases and J gave up 7 bases; unmatched junction bases: 2. This CDR3 comprises 14 residues. Germline CDR1 reads SGHVS; CDR2 reads FQNEAQ.

The J gene is TRBJ2-7, the V gene TRBV19; 7 bases are a match to TRBD2. The CDR3 contains 17 residues. J was trimmed by 7 bases and V by 5 bases; bases with no gene match: 20. The germline V gene has CDR1 LNHDA and CDR2 SQIVND (reference sequence). CDR3 coding DNA: TGTGCCAGTAGTCCGGCCCTTTTGTGGGCGGGAGAAGGTGAGCAGTACTTC. The encoded protein is CASSPALLWAGEGEQYF.

The genes are TRBV9 and TRBJ2-7, with 10 bases lining up with TRBD2. Germline assignment: CDR1 SGDLS and CDR2 YYNGEE. The V gene end was trimmed by 3 bases and the J gene end by 2 bases; junction bases not matched to a gene: 2. This CDR3 comprises 14 residues. CDR3 region: CASSGTSGPYEQYF. The CDR3 DNA follows: TGTGCCAGCAGCGGGACTAGCGGCCCCTACGAGCAGTACTTC. The whole variable domain, remainder taken from reference TRBV9 and TRBJ2-7, is DSGVTQTPKHLITATGQRVTLRCSPRSGDLSVYWYQQSLDQGLQFLIQYYNGEERAKGNILERFSAQQFPDLHSELNLSSLELGDSALYFCASSGTSGPYEQYFGPGTRLTVT.

The V gene is TRBV5-6, the J gene TRBJ1-3; the match to TRBD1 covers 7 bases. This CDR3 has 16 amino acids. Germline lookup yields CDR1 SGHDT and CDR2 YYEEEE. V was pared by 3 bases and J by 0 bases, with 6 bases of the junction left unmatched. CDR3 nucleotides: TGTGCCAGCAGCTCGGACAGGTCGGACTCTGGAAACACCATATATTTT. Its protein is CASSSDRSDSGNTIYF.

This sequence joins TRBV19 and TRBJ2-5; 10 nucleotides agree with TRBD1. Germline CDR1 LNHDA, CDR2 SQIVND (reference sequence). J was trimmed by 0 bases and V by 5 bases; bases with no gene match: 9. CDR3 length: 17 residues. The CDR3 region is CASSGPPGQGYQETQYF. Here the CDR3 DNA reads TGTGCCAGTAGTGGCCCCCCGGGACAGGGGTACCAAGAGACCCAGTACTTC.

The DNA of the CDR3 is TGCGCCAGCAGCCCCGGTACGGGGGGCGTGCCCAATGAGCAGTTCTTC. Protein: CASSPGTGGVPNEQFF. V gene TRBV5-1 combines with J gene TRBJ2-1; D is possibly TRBD2 (7 bases). This CDR3 contains 16 residues. The germline V gene has CDR1 SGHRS and CDR2 YFSETQ. Between the trimmed V and J ends, which lost 4 bases and 6 bases, there was a span of 20 bases.

The chain carries TRBV27 and TRBJ1-1; no clear D. Trimming pared 2 bases from V and 8 bases from J, leaving 12 bases between. This CDR3 is 13 amino acids long. Looked up from germline, CDR1 is MNHEY and CDR2 is SMNVEV (reference sequence). The CDR3 is CASSLLPPTEAFF. CDR3 nucleotide sequence: TGTGCCAGCAGTTTACTACCACCAACCGAAGCTTTCTTT.

V and J are TRBV6-5 and TRBJ2-2; 8 nucleotides agree with TRBD1. Germline V gives CDR1 MNHEY, CDR2 SVGAGI. The CDR3 extends over 15 amino acids. J lost 5 bases, V lost 0 bases, and 2 bases had no gene match. CDR3 sequence (DNA): TGTGCCAGCAGTTACTCATGGACAGGGACCGGGGAGCTGTTTTTT. This translates into CASSYSWTGTGELFF.

This clone was seen a single time. V usage is TRBV6-5 and J usage is TRBJ2-2; a possible D gene is TRBD2 (5 bases). Per the germline V gene, CDR1 is MNHEY and CDR2 is SVGAGI. The germline V and J ends were trimmed by 4 bases and 5 bases, with 8 bases remaining between them. This CDR3 spans 13 amino acids. CDR3 nucleotide sequence: TGTGCCAGCAGTTTCCGGGGTACCGGGGAGCTGTTTTTT. Amino acid sequence: CASSFRGTGELFF.

The chain has TRBV27 and TRBJ2-7; 7 bases agree with TRBD1. Germline V CDR1 and CDR2: MNHEY, SMNVEV (reference sequence). There are 14 residues in the CDR3. Unmatched junction bases numbered 5, after V lost 6 bases and J lost 0 bases. The CDR3 sequence: CASRTGIGSYEQYF. DNA for the CDR3: TGTGCCAGCAGGACAGGGATTGGCTCCTACGAGCAGTACTTC.

The gene calls are TRBV11-3 and TRBJ2-1; 10 bases match TRBD2. This CDR3 has 17 amino acids. Per germline, CDR1 SGHNT and CDR2 YENEEA. Trimming at V came to 5 bases and at J to 0 bases, leaving 7 bases not matched to a gene. The CDR3 bases are TGTGCCAGCAGCCGGACTAGCGGTATGGGCTCCTACAATGAGCAGTTCTTC. This translates into CASSRTSGMGSYNEQFF.

This chain uses TRBV10-1 with TRBJ1-5; 9 bases fit TRBD1. The V gene's germline CDR1 is WNHNN and CDR2 SYGVQD (reference sequence). CDR3 length equals 15 residues. The CDR3, as DNA: TGCCCCGGGACAGGGACTTCCAGGGCCAATCAGCCCCAGCATTTT. It is translated as CPGTGTSRANQPQHF.

This chain uses TRBV7-9 with TRBJ2-7; 7 nucleotides agree with TRBD1. This CDR3 contains 14 residues. CDR1 and CDR2 (germline): SEHNR, FQNEAQ (reference sequence). The V segment lost 5 bases and the J segment 2 bases; nucleotides outside the gene matches: 6. The CDR3 DNA reads TGTGCCAGCAGCCCTTTGGGACAGCCCTACGAGCAGTACTTC. Protein: CASSPLGQPYEQYF.

The J gene is TRBJ2-1, the V gene TRBV28, with D maybe TRBD1 (6 bases). The CDR3 sequence is 14 residues long. V was trimmed by 5 bases and J by 5 bases, leaving 13 bases between them. Germline CDR1 is MDHEN and CDR2 is SYDVKM. The CDR3 DNA follows: TGTGCCAGCAGTCCCCCCAGGGGAAACAATGAGCAGTTCTTC. Amino acids: CASSPPRGNNEQFF.